The rows below give T cell receptor beta chains drawn from one sample of a study of blood T cell repertoires in COVID-19. Profiling relied on immunoSEQ multiplex PCR, and the TCRdb table lists in-frame clones only, not all of them. Altogether about 160,000 clones are present, just under 85% being singletons, with the ten largest covering about 24%. Sample: peripheral blood. These receptor sequences come from a woman older than 75 with acute or convalescent COVID-19. CDR3s include the opening cysteine and the closing phenylalanine or tryptophan. A D gene is named only where the DNA matches it firmly. Size tells how often a clone was seen (once, few, many) or the class of an expanded clone, and some rows leave it out.

>TRBJ1-1|TRBD1|.|TRBV6-2/TRBV6-3
CASSYAYRGSFPNTEAFF
TGTGCCAGCAGTTACGCTTACAGGGGCAGTTTTCCGAACACTGAAGCTTTCTTT
>TRBJ2-1|TRBD2|.|TRBV9
CASSVRRGGAGASNEQFF
TGTGCCAGCAGCGTAAGGAGGGGGGGAGCGGGAGCTTCCAATGAGCAGTTCTTC
>TRBJ1-2|TRBD1|.|TRBV18
CASSPPGTGFYGYTF
TGTGCCAGCTCACCACCCGGGACAGGGTTCTATGGCTACACCTTC
>TRBJ2-5|TRBD1|.|TRBV5-1
CASSVSGTGVGETQYF
TGCGCCAGCAGCGTATCCGGGACAGGGGTTGGGGAGACCCAGTACTTC
>TRBJ1-5|TRBD1|.|TRBV6-2/TRBV6-3
CASSYSGGQGNQPQHF
TGTGCCAGCAGTTACTCGGGGGGACAGGGCAATCAGCCCCAGCATTTT
>TRBJ2-1|TRBD2|.|TRBV4-1
CASSQPAGMSSYNEQFF
TGCGCCAGCAGCCAGCCAGCGGGAATGAGCTCCTACAATGAGCAGTTCTTC
>TRBJ2-7|TRBD2|.|TRBV5-1
CASSPRTSGPYEQYF
TGCGCCAGCAGCCCGAGGACTAGCGGCCCCTACGAGCAGTACTTC
>TRBJ2-1|TRBD2|.|TRBV19
CASSIGLAGDQQFF
TGTGCCAGTAGTATAGGACTAGCGGGAGACCAGCAGTTCTTC
>TRBJ1-1|TRBD1|.|TRBV11-2
CASSLDRGGTEAFF
TGTGCCAGCAGCTTGGACAGGGGGGGCACTGAAGCTTTCTTT
>TRBJ1-2|.|.|TRBV5-6
CASSALTGFLYGYTF
TGTGCCAGCAGCGCTCTGACAGGTTTCCTCTATGGCTACACCTTC
>TRBJ1-4|TRBD1|.|TRBV10-1
CASSDPGQANEKLFF
TGCGCCAGCAGTGACCCGGGACAGGCTAATGAAAAACTGTTTTTT
>TRBJ2-5|.|once|TRBV20-1
CSASPGETQYF
TGCAGTGCTAGCCCAGGGGAGACCCAGTACTTC
>TRBJ2-5|.|.|TRBV4-1
CASSPTSGPLQETQYF
TGCGCCAGCAGCCCCACGTCAGGTCCGCTCCAAGAGACCCAGTACTTC
>TRBJ1-1|.|.|TRBV5-6
CASSLGTGWKTEAFF
TGTGCCAGCAGCTTGGGGACGGGATGGAAGACTGAAGCTTTCTTT
>TRBJ1-4|TRBD1|.|TRBV11-2
CASSFAGTGDEKLFF
TGTGCCAGCAGCTTCGCCGGGACAGGGGATGAAAAACTGTTTTTT
>TRBJ2-1|TRBD2|.|TRBV28
CASSLTTSGSNEQFF
TGTGCCAGCAGTTTAACTACTAGCGGGAGCAATGAGCAGTTCTTC
>TRBJ2-7|TRBD2|once|TRBV5-4
CASSVGGEGYEQYF
TGTGCCAGCAGCGTTGGGGGGGAGGGCTACGAGCAGTACTTC
>TRBJ1-1|TRBD1|.|TRBV27
CASSSSDRVAEAFF
TGTGCCAGCAGTTCTTCAGACAGGGTGGCAGAAGCTTTCTTT
>TRBJ1-1|TRBD1|.|TRBV7-8
CASSIRDSSSTEAFF
TGTGCCAGCAGCATTAGGGACAGCTCAAGCACTGAAGCTTTCTTT
>TRBJ2-7|.|many|TRBV6-2/TRBV6-3
CASSYTGLMFSYEQYF
TGTGCCAGCAGTTACACGGGACTGATGTTTTCCTACGAGCAGTACTTC
>TRBJ2-3|.|.|TRBV5-4
CASSLGLQGTTDTQYF
TGTGCCAGCAGCTTGGGACTACAGGGAACCACAGATACGCAGTATTTT
>TRBJ2-1|.|.|TRBV11-3
CASSLASVPGEQFF
TGTGCCAGCAGCTTAGCCTCGGTCCCGGGTGAGCAGTTCTTC
>TRBJ2-1|TRBD2|.|TRBV27
CASNPLLAGAYNEQFF
TGTGCCAGCAACCCCCTACTAGCGGGAGCCTACAATGAGCAGTTCTTC
>TRBJ2-7|.|once|TRBV6-2/TRBV6-3
CASSLLRGSSYEQYF
TGTGCCAGCAGCCTCCTAAGGGGGTCCTCCTACGAGCAGTACTTC
>TRBJ2-7|.|.|TRBV4-3
CASSQYGTGVREQYF
TGCGCCAGCAGCCAATACGGGACGGGAGTGAGGGAGCAGTACTTC
>TRBJ2-1|.|few|TRBV19
CASSNYRTAYNEQFF
TGTGCCAGTTCAAACTATCGGACAGCCTACAATGAGCAGTTCTTC
>TRBJ1-3|.|.|TRBV4-1
CASSQVFRVTGNTIYF
TGCGCCAGCAGCCAAGTTTTCAGGGTGACTGGAAACACCATATATTTT
>TRBJ2-1|TRBD2|.|TRBV11-2
CASSFGASGSSYNEQFF
TGTGCCAGCAGCTTTGGGGCTAGCGGGAGCTCCTACAATGAGCAGTTCTTC
>TRBJ2-1|TRBD2|.|TRBV4-3
CASSQRLAGGDEQFF
TGCGCCAGCAGCCAAAGACTAGCGGGAGGGGATGAGCAGTTCTTC
>TRBJ2-7|TRBD2|once|TRBV25-1
CASSDLAGAYEQYF
TGTGCCAGCAGTGACCTAGCGGGAGCCTACGAGCAGTACTTC
>TRBJ2-7|.|.|TRBV7-9
CASSLAPVAERNYEQYF
TGTGCCAGCAGCTTAGCGCCGGTAGCGGAGAGGAACTACGAGCAGTACTTC
>TRBJ2-3|.|.|TRBV19
CASSERGTDTQYF
TGTGCCAGTAGTGAGAGGGGCACAGATACGCAGTATTTT
>TRBJ2-5|TRBD2|.|TRBV7-9
CASSLEGGRAGETQYF
TGTGCCAGCAGCTTAGAAGGCGGGAGGGCCGGGGAGACCCAGTACTTC
>TRBJ1-2|TRBD1|.|TRBV7-9
CASSYGQGNNYGYTF
TGTGCCAGCAGCTACGGACAGGGAAATAACTATGGCTACACCTTC
>TRBJ2-1|.|.|TRBV7-9
CASSWGLEQYNEQFF
TGTGCCAGCAGCTGGGGGCTGGAACAGTACAATGAGCAGTTCTTC
>TRBJ1-2|.|.|TRBV7-8
CASSLGTGYGYTF
TGTGCCAGCAGCTTAGGGACGGGGTATGGCTACACCTTC
>TRBJ2-3|.|.|TRBV11-2
CASSLGRGTQYF
TGTGCCAGCAGCTTAGGGAGGGGCACGCAGTATTTT
>TRBJ2-3|.|.|TRBV10-3
CAISESGGFPDTQYF
TGTGCCATCAGTGAATCGGGGGGCTTCCCAGATACGCAGTATTTT
>TRBJ2-7|.|.|TRBV14
CASSRDFSYEQYF
TGTGCCAGCAGCCGGGACTTCTCCTACGAGCAGTACTTC
>TRBJ1-1|.|.|TRBV5-1
CASRGGNTEAFF
TGCGCCAGCAGGGGAGGAAACACTGAAGCTTTCTTT